These 14 T cell receptor beta chains originate from one sample sequenced in a study of Ad26.COV2.S vaccination and SARS-CoV-2 variants. Regarding treatment: around 19 received Ad26.COV2.S at low or high dose, single or two shots; several received placebo; per-sample allocation not given. Repertoires come from day 63 after the first vaccine or placebo injection. Assay: immunoSEQ multiplex PCR; the TCRdb copy retains only in-frame clones and omits some. The sample yields about 350,000 clones, more than 85% seen once. Specimen: peripheral blood, collected in a trial of Ad26.COV2.S vaccine versus placebo. These receptors all come from a person aged 18 to 65 who received the Ad26.COV2.S COVID-19 vaccine or a placebo.

The chain uses TRBV29-1 and TRBJ1-3; D possibly corresponds to TRBD1 (6 bases). Trimming took 4 bases from V and 2 from J, leaving 12 bases between them. The CDR3 length is 14 residues. Germline CDR1 and CDR2: SQVTM and ANQGSEA. The chain's CDR3 is CSVVFGGPGNTIYF. DNA of the CDR3: TGCAGCGTTGTGTTCGGGGGCCCTGGAAACACCATATATTTT.

CDR3 sequence: CASSLGLAASDTQYF. Written as DNA, the CDR3 is TGTGCCAGCAGCCTCGGACTAGCAGCATCAGATACGCAGTATTTT. The chain carries TRBV27 and TRBJ2-3; 8 nucleotides line up with TRBD2. V dropped 6 bases and J dropped 4; count of bases not matched to a gene: 9. This CDR3 has 15 residues. The germline V gene has CDR1 MNHEY and CDR2 SMNVEV (reference sequence).

V is TRBV6-5 and J is TRBJ2-1; tentatively, D is TRBD2 (5 bases). CDR1 MNHEY and CDR2 SVGAGI come from the germline V gene. V lost 6 bases, J lost 9 bases, and 9 bases lay in between. The CDR3 totals 11 residues. The CDR3 protein is CASSRGGEQFF. Written as DNA, the CDR3 is TGTGCCAGCAGCCGGGGTGGTGAGCAGTTCTTC.

This sequence joins TRBV7-9 and TRBJ2-1; D gene ambiguous. The germline CDR1 and CDR2 sequences are SEHNR and FQNEAQ (reference sequence). Trimming shortened V by 1 base and J by 0 bases, and 7 bases separated the two germline ends. The CDR3 is made up of 15 amino acids. The CDR3 region has the DNA TGTGCCAGCAGCTTAGGTGAATACTCCTACAATGAGCAGTTCTTC. Encoded protein: CASSLGEYSYNEQFF.

The chain combines TRBV2 with TRBJ1-1; tentative D call: TRBD1 (6 bases). Looked up from germline, CDR1 is SNHLY and CDR2 is FYNNEI. Trimming removed 7 bases at V and 2 bases at J, with 20 bases between. This CDR3 has 16 amino acids. The CDR3 loop is CASKPSADRLNTEAFF. CDR3 nucleotide sequence: TGTGCCAGCAAACCCTCCGCTGACAGGCTTAACACTGAAGCTTTCTTT.

This chain links TRBV5-6 with TRBJ2-7; no reliable D call. The V gene's germline CDR1 is SGHDT and CDR2 YYEEEE. The CDR3 length is 16 residues. The V and J ends lost 1 base and 5 bases respectively, with 19 bases between them. CDR3 amino acids: CASSLRLSGPPHEQYF. As DNA, the CDR3 is TGTGCCAGCAGCTTGAGGTTGTCAGGACCCCCCCACGAGCAGTACTTC.

The chain joins TRBV5-1 to TRBJ2-3; D call uncertain. This CDR3 contains 14 residues. Per the germline V gene, CDR1 is SGHRS and CDR2 is YFSETQ. Trimming shortened V by 2 bases and J by 3 bases, and 10 bases separated the two germline ends. CDR3 DNA sequence: TGCGCCAGCAGCTTAGGTATTCAAACAGATACGCAGTATTTT. This encodes CASSLGIQTDTQYF.

The chain recombines TRBV7-2 with TRBJ2-2, with TRBD2 identical over 16 bases. Germline trimming cut 5 bases from V and 5 bases from J; bases unmatched to any gene: 8. This CDR3 region has 18 residues. CDR1 and CDR2 (germline): SGHTA, FQGNSA. In DNA, the CDR3 is TGTGCCAGCAGCCCGGGACTAGCGGGAGGGGGCTGGACCGGGGAGCTGTTTTTT. It encodes CASSPGLAGGGWTGELFF.

Only one count was recorded for this clone. V usage is TRBV7-3 and J usage is TRBJ1-1; D remains unclear. Between the trimmed V and J ends, which lost 0 bases and 4 bases, there was a span of 9 bases. The CDR3 has 14 residues. CDR1 is SGHTA and CDR2 is FQGTGA in the germline V gene. CDR3 coding DNA: TGTGCCAGCAGCTTAACGTTTCCAAGCACTGAAGCTTTCTTT. Protein sequence: CASSLTFPSTEAFF.

This clone was picked up one time. V is TRBV30 and J is TRBJ2-2; no clear D. The germline CDR1 and CDR2 sequences are GTSNPN and SVGIG (reference sequence). CDR3 length: 14 amino acids. V lost 0 bases and J 4 bases, leaving 9 bases between the germline ends. The CDR3, as DNA: TGTGCCTGGAGTGTATGGTTGGGCACCGGGGAGCTGTTTTTT. Translated, it gives CAWSVWLGTGELFF.

The chain is built from TRBV12-3 or TRBV12-4 and TRBJ2-3, with no clear D. Trimming pared 5 bases from V and 8 bases from J, leaving 11 bases between. This CDR3 contains 12 residues. The CDR3 region has the DNA TGTGCCAGCAGTCCCAGGATCGGTACGCAGTATTTT. It codes for CASSPRIGTQYF.

The chain has TRBV19 and TRBJ2-1; 8 bases fit TRBD1. V shed 7 bases and J 4 bases; nucleotides not matched to a gene: 12. The CDR3 consists of 16 residues. Germline lookup yields CDR1 LNHDA and CDR2 SQIVND (reference sequence). The CDR3 region has the DNA TGTGCCAGTAAGAGGGAGCCCGGACAGGGTTACAATGAGCAGTTCTTC. Its translation is CASKREPGQGYNEQFF.

This chain uses TRBV30 with TRBJ2-1; possibly TRBD1 or TRBD2 for D (5 bases each). V lost 6 bases to trimming and J lost 4 bases, with 13 bases between them. There are 13 residues in the CDR3. CDR1 is GTSNPN and CDR2 is SVGIG in the germline V gene (reference sequence). The CDR3 region is CACGWGFYNEQFF. In DNA, the CDR3 is TGTGCCTGTGGGTGGGGGTTTTACAATGAGCAGTTCTTC. The whole variable domain, remainder taken from reference TRBV30 and TRBJ2-1, is SQTIHQWPATLVQPVGSPLSLECTVEGTSNPNLYWYRQAAGRGLQLLFYSVGIGQISSEVPQNLSASRPQDRQFILSSKKLLLSDSGFYLCACGWGFYNEQFFGPGTRLTVL.

The V call is TRBV7-2, the J call TRBJ2-2; D may be TRBD2 (5 bases). CDR1 is SGHTA and CDR2 is FQGNSA in the germline V gene. Deletions cut 1 base from V and 0 bases from J, with 9 bases between. This CDR3 contains 16 residues. CDR3 region: CASSLGYGANTGELFF. The CDR3 DNA reads as TGTGCCAGCAGCTTAGGGTACGGGGCGAACACCGGGGAGCTGTTTTTT.